The entry below gives a single TCR beta chain sequence along with its context. Measured with immunoSEQ multiplex PCR; TCRdb has only the in-frame clones, and not every one. The table shows about 59,000 clones, with 90% occurring only once. The sample comes from a study of T cell changes during pregnancy in multiple sclerosis. The CDR3 is made up of 14 amino acids. Trimming pared 6 bases from V and 3 bases from J, leaving 14 bases between. Germline CDR1 is KGHSH and CDR2 is LQKENI. The rearrangement links TRBV18 to TRBJ1-1, with TRBD1 as a possible D gene (5 bases). The source is a female donor in good health, enrolled as a control in a pregnancy study. Here the sequenced sample was peripheral blood, taken in the first trimester of pregnancy. In DNA form, the CDR3 reads TGTGCCAGCTCGCAGCTACAGGTAGACACTGAAGCTTTCTTT. Translation gives CASSQLQVDTEAFF.